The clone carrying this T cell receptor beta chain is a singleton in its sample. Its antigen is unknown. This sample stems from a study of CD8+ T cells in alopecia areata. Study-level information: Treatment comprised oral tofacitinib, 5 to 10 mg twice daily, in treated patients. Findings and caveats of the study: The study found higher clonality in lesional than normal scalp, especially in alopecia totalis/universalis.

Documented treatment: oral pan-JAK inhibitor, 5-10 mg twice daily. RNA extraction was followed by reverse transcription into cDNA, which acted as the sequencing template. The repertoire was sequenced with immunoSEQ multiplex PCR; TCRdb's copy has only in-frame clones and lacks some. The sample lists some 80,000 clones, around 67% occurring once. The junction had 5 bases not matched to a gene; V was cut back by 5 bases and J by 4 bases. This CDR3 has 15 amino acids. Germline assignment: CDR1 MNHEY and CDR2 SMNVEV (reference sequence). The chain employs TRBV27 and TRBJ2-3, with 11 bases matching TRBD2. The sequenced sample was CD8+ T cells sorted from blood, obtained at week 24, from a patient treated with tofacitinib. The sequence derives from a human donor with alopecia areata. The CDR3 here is CASSGRLAGSDTQYF. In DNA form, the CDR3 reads TGTGCCAGCAGTGGCCGACTAGCGGGATCAGATACGCAGTATTTT.